The rows below give T cell receptor beta chains drawn from one sample of a study of CD8 T cells in ankylosing spondylitis. MiXCR was run by TCRdb on the 5' RACE reads, yielding one entry per CDR3 protein. Among about 180,000 distinct CDR3 sequences listed, around a tenth were seen once. The sequenced material came from blood, either unsorted or a sorted T cell fraction (not recorded which). All receptors derive from a female donor with ankylosing spondylitis or in good health (not recorded which). Each CDR3 is given with its conserved first and last residue. A D gene is named only where the DNA matches it firmly. Size is stated for part of the rows, as once, few or many counts, or as a class when the clone is expanded.

13 | few | . | TRBJ2-7 | TRBV5-4 | TGTGCCAGCAGCGGGGTAATGCCCGACGAGCAGTACTTC | CASSGVMPDEQYF
15 | few | TRBD1 | TRBJ2-7 | TRBV7-9 | TGTGCCAGCAGCCCCAGACAGGGGAGGACCTACGAGCAGTACTTC | CASSPRQGRTYEQYF
16 | . | TRBD1 | TRBJ2-7 | TRBV4-3 | TGCGCCAGCAGCTACGACAGGGCCCTTTATCTCTACGAGCAGTACTTC | CASSYDRALYLYEQYF
14 | many | TRBD1 | TRBJ1-1 | TRBV5-1 | TGCGCCAGCAGTCAACAGGGGGGGAACACTGAAGCTTTCTTT | CASSQQGGNTEAFF
15 | many | . | TRBJ2-5 | TRBV18 | TGTGCCAGCTCAGCGTTCCCGGCGTTAAAAGAGACCCAGTACTTC | CASSAFPALKETQYF
17 | . | TRBD1 | TRBJ2-7 | TRBV24-1 | TGTGCCACCAGTGATTCGCCGGGACAGGAATTGCAATACGAGCAGTACTTC | CATSDSPGQELQYEQYF
14 | . | . | TRBJ2-2 | TRBV2 | TGTGCCGTCCCGGTCGGGGCGAACACCGGGGAGCTGTTTTTT | CAVPVGANTGELFF
13 | . | . | TRBJ2-1 | TRBV4-2 | TGTGCCAGCAGCCAAGGGACCCCGGGTGAGCAGTTCTTC | CASSQGTPGEQFF
16 | . | TRBD2 | TRBJ2-1 | TRBV18 | TGTGCCAGCTCACCTGGGGAGGGACCCCCAACGAATGAGCAGTTCTTC | CASSPGEGPPTNEQFF
15 | . | TRBD1 | TRBJ1-3 | TRBV9 | TGTGCCAGCAGCGTCGCCGGGACAGGGGGAAACACCATATATTTT | CASSVAGTGGNTIYF
14 | . | TRBD2 | TRBJ2-7 | TRBV7-9 | TGTGCCTCCCGTAGCGGGAGCGCCTTTTACGAGCAGTACTTC | CASRSGSAFYEQYF
12 | . | . | TRBJ2-1 | TRBV6-1 | TGTGCCAGCAGTGAGAGGGTCAGCGAGCAGTTCTTC | CASSERVSEQFF
12 | few | . | TRBJ2-7 | TRBV2 | TGTGCCAGCAGCAGGGGGGTGAACGAGCAGTACTTC | CASSRGVNEQYF
14 | . | . | TRBJ1-2 | TRBV5-4 | TGTGCCAGCAGCTTAAATCCAGGGACCTATGGCTACACCTTC | CASSLNPGTYGYTF